This note documents a single T cell receptor (beta chain) sequence. Its target antigen remains unknown. No base quality information exists; no much larger clone differs at one position. The data are from a study of cytomegalovirus exposure and HLA in healthy donors (dated by TCRdb to 2017 to 2019). Background for the entire study: An earlier analysis of 587 of the donors reported more than 250 Gb of sequence data and some 120 million unique TCR beta sequences from around 200 million T cells. The genetic ancestry cluster associated with self-reported Caucasian donors included 70% to 85% of the 398 genotyped donors. Every repertoire in the discovery cohort had been generated on one and the same sequencing platform. In the later analysis, no new phenotypic data were used to find candidate immune exposures; instead, reliance was placed on TCR beta sequences and their occurrence across donors. Among about 360 genotyped donors of the cohort, an average of roughly 240,000 unique TCR beta nucleotide sequences were sequenced per donor, roughly 18% of them non-productive. The study combined high-throughput TCR immunosequencing, statistical association of individual TCRs with disease status, and machine learning to predict cytomegalovirus infection status. Typing coverage differed by locus: A, B, C, DRB1 and DQB1 were typed in roughly 620-640 donors, DQA1 in about 560, DPA1 in approximately 610, and DPB1 in roughly 470. Donor age, sex, ethnicity and CMV serostatus were collected together with the repertoire data. Around 300 gigabases of sequencing data and tens of millions of unique TCR sequences were included in an early release covering over 600 HLA-typed donors. Genome-wide SNP genotypes for about 55% of the roughly 670 donors were used in a later genetic analysis, which treated that subset as a discovery cohort. Both class I and class II loci were covered by HLA typing, at four-digit resolution. A later analysis re-examined previously published TCR beta repertoires from more than 650 donors and added high-resolution HLA genotyping to investigate patterns of TCR occurrence. The T cell repertoires of some 700 subjects were profiled by immunosequencing and related to cytomegalovirus serostatus. An earlier analysis of around 580 of the donors used high-throughput TCR beta sequencing to judge whether each TCR beta V gene segment behaved as functional or pseudogenic. The study was designed to test whether signatures of past pathogen exposure could be identified by cataloging public T cell receptors. About five DR-DQ haplotypes were treated as single units for association and clustering because of strong linkage in the cohort. Along with the roughly 670-subject first cohort, a separate validation cohort of over 90 different subjects was used.

There are 14 amino acids in the CDR3, from cysteine to phenylalanine inclusive. The kept DNA is CDR3 alone, 42 bases in frame from the first base. Reading the germline V gene gives CDR1 SGHTA and CDR2 FQGNSA. Germline trimming amounts to 6 bases on V and 1 base on J, with 3 as the count of junction bases outside the gene matches. Here is what the overall study found, with its caveats: Compared with equally common non-associated chains, HLA-associated TCR beta chains in a later analysis were more clonally expanded and had lower generation probabilities. The presence/absence analyses assumed that sequencing depth was roughly uniform across donors, and that assumption may not be true. In a later analysis, TCR association rates were found to vary across HLA loci, with the most associated TCRs seen for DRB1 alleles and the fewest for HLA-C alleles. An association between a missense DCLRE1C variant and V-gene and J-gene trimming of TCR beta chains was found in a later genetic analysis and replicated in an independent cohort. Most TCR sequences were observed very rarely across donors, whereas some public TCRs were present in many individuals. Immune exposure information for the cohort was limited to CMV serostatus. Some IMGT-functional V segments, including TRBV6-2 and TRBV6-3, could not be told apart with the 87-base-pair reads, so those segments were excluded. Cytomegalovirus status was reported to be diagnosed by the classifier with high specificity and sensitivity in both the original and validation cohorts. An earlier analysis of roughly 570 of the donors showed that most TCR beta V segments appeared in productive rearrangements either about 87% or about 30% of the time, which broadly matched IMGT annotations. In this cohort, only TCR beta chains were sequenced, and detectable features were limited by the absence of alpha or paired-chain data. Correlated functional status among segregating V segments might be attributable to linkage disequilibrium, but an unknown experimental factor could not be ruled out. The study gave a list of under 200 TCR beta chains associated with cytomegalovirus. According to the authors, the approach could potentially be generalized to other disease states and immunological phenotypes. In a later analysis, 16,951 TCR beta sequences were associated with specific HLA alleles at a false discovery rate of 0.05. A later analysis found that most CMV-associated TCR beta chains appeared HLA-restricted, with HLA associations seemingly driven largely by CMV exposure. Because HLA typing was unavailable for some donors at each locus, only the typed subset was used in association tests. A further reported finding was that TCR beta sequences accurately predicted the HLA-A and HLA-B alleles for most subjects in the first cohort. Roughly 15 rarely observed V segments, including chromosome 9 orphons, were excluded from the earlier analysis of approximately 600 of the donors because counts were too low. When HLA alleles, especially DR and DQ, strongly co-occurred, attributing TCR associations to individual alleles was difficult. A few of the identified cytomegalovirus-associated TCR beta chains were confirmed in vitro to be specific for cytomegalovirus antigens. A later genetic analysis reported fewer N-insertions in productive TCRs among donors in an Asian-associated ancestry cluster than the roughly 650-donor mean. The sequencing pipeline was judged likely to have produced a cluster of highly shared sequence variants as a technical artifact. Several of the top co-occurrence clusters appeared to be linked to parvovirus B19, influenza, CMV and Epstein-Barr virus, according to a later analysis.

In total, fewer than 750 healthy bone marrow donors made up the cohort. Cohort members were all nominally healthy when sampled, although unrecorded immune exposures were likely present. The donor was CMV seropositive and belonged to the group of over 250 seropositive cohort members. A peripheral blood sample was collected from each donor, and TCR beta sequencing was performed on peripheral blood mononuclear cells. The Qiagen DNeasy Blood Extraction Kit was used to extract genomic DNA from the blood cell samples. The library was generated by the immunoSEQ multiplex PCR assay. For the multiplex PCR, a mixture combining 60 forward primers for TCR Vbeta segments and 13 reverse primers for TCR Jbeta segments was used. The CDR3 region of rearranged TCR beta genes was amplified from genomic DNA by a multiplex PCR assay. The Illumina HiSeq System was used to sequence the amplified TCR beta libraries as 87-base-pair reads. The study's processing was this. Across the 670 or so repertoires, a later analysis counted roughly 84 million unique TCR beta chains, about 10 million of which were shared by at least two donors. Raw reads were error-corrected and collapsed into unique sequences with a nearest-neighbor algorithm that merged closely related sequences to remove PCR and sequencing errors. Alignment of CDR3 sequences to IMGT reference sequences was used to assign V, D and J gene segments. For a sequence to be retained, at least a six-nucleotide match to both a V gene segment and a J gene segment was required. Rearrangements were classified as productive when the CDR3 lacked stop codons and remained in frame with V and J, and all other rearrangements were classified as non-productive. Following IMGT convention, CDR3 was defined as the stretch from the second conserved V-encoded cysteine to the conserved J-encoded phenylalanine. Sequences without an unambiguous match to a single V gene segment were excluded from the earlier analysis of over 500 of the donors. An earlier analysis of several hundred of the donors called V segments functional above 56.7% productive rearrangements and segregating when the between-donor standard deviation exceeded 5%. A statistical classification framework was developed to diagnose cytomegalovirus status using the catalog of TCR beta chain sequences. In a later analysis, TCR nucleotide sequences were compared against IMGT/GENE-DB human TR gene sequences so that V and J genes could be assigned. The TCRdist pipeline was used in a later analysis to assign CDR3 sequences and most-parsimonious VDJ recombination scenarios. In a later analysis, every TCR beta chain was defined by the combination of its CDR3 amino acid sequence and its V-gene family, and reads without a unique V-gene family were dropped. To address suspected cross-contamination and a sequencing artifact, a later analysis removed under 600 highly shared, low-generation-probability nucleotide sequences. In a later analysis, a clonal expansion index for each public chain was calculated from normalized within-repertoire ranks of inferred template counts. A later analysis computed generation probabilities with a VDJ recombination model fitted to out-of-frame rearrangements, and checked the results against IGoR. Hypergeometric tests were used in a later analysis to score TCR-TCR, TCR-HLA and TCR-CMV co-occurrence, with a repertoire-size bias correction applied to the TCR pairs. To estimate false discovery rates, a later analysis permuted the HLA or CMV assignments 20 times. In a later analysis, co-occurring TCRs were grouped with DBSCAN, and TCRdist sequence similarity was added when clustering was performed within HLA-allele-positive subsets. Repertoires with fewer than 30,000 or more than 120,000 public chains were left out of co-occurrence clustering, as were four to six repertoires with anomalous nucleotide sharing. Held by TCRdb, this immuneACCESS table contains in-frame sequences only and omits some clones. Under half of the omission traces to an unresolved V gene where checked; the cause of the rest is unknown. V and J calls and clone size are copied from that table; D and trimming were computed from the DNA. The sample records 100,000 to 150,000 clones, around 75% of which are singletons. The biggest ten clones account for under 9.5% of the sample.

Sequencing was done on a sample of PBMCs. This chain joins TRBV7-2 to TRBJ1-3, with TRBD1 identical over 7 junction bases. The receptor was derived from a woman aged 45 to 65 in good health and CMV-seropositive. The CDR3 reads CASRQTGSGNTIYF. The bases are TGTGCCAGCAGGCAGACAGGGTCTGGAAACACCATATATTTT.